This T cell receptor (beta chain) was identified during a study of T cell responses to AZD1222 COVID-19 vaccine. Study-wide results and limits: Recipients of two AZD1222 doses showed rising Spike-specific TCR breadth and depth. Sampling captured repertoires only after the peak T cell response. Donor demographics were predominantly white British with a female majority; clonal diversity may be underestimated. A reported finding is that nearly half of spike-specific TCRs target unmutated variant regions.

The method was immunoSEQ multiplex PCR; TCRdb's version includes in-frame clones alone and lacks a portion of them. The repertoire holds 130,000 or so clones, with roughly 93% as singletons. As concerns this clone: Its cognate antigen is unknown.

The CDR3 sequence is 14 residues long. Trimming removed 4 bases at V and 9 bases at J, with 15 bases between. The V gene's germline CDR1 is LNHDA and CDR2 SQIVND (reference sequence). This chain links TRBV19 with TRBJ2-2; tentative D call: TRBD2 (6 bases). This specimen consisted of peripheral blood, obtained on day 0 of AZD1222 vaccination. The receptor was isolated from an adult in good health. The CDR3 nucleotides are TGTGCCAGTAGTAATGGGCGGGACGTGAGGGAGCTGTTTTTT. Amino acids: CASSNGRDVRELFF. The full variable domain, rest sourced from reference TRBV19 and TRBJ2-2, is DGGITQSPKYLFRKEGQNVTLSCEQNLNHDAMYWYRQDPGQGLRLIYYSQIVNDFQKGDIAEGYSVSREKKESFPLTVTSAQKNPTAFYLCASSNGRDVRELFFGEGSRLTVL.